Below are 5 T cell receptor beta chains sequenced from a single sample in a study of response to subunit inactivated influenza vaccine. TCRdb recomputed calls from the RT-PCR reads with MiXCR, one row per CDR3 protein. This table holds fewer than 750,000 distinct CDR3 sequences, approximately 15% found once. The material was PBMCs from blood, obtained roughly 12 days after vaccination. These receptor sequences come from a man between 50 and 59 years old who received an inactivated influenza vaccine.

This rearrangement joins TRBV11-2 to TRBJ2-1; perhaps TRBD2 as D (5 bases). Germline-derived CDR1 and CDR2 are SGHAT and FQNNGV. Trimming shortened V by 2 bases and J by 10 bases, and 12 bases separated the two germline ends. CDR3 length equals 13 residues. CDR3 loop: CASSLRLMGEQFF. The DNA for the CDR3 is TGTGCCAGCAGCTTAAGACTAATGGGGGAGCAGTTCTTC.

Only a few counts were recorded for this clonotype. V is TRBV15 and J is TRBJ1-5, with 8 nucleotides matching TRBD1. Germline CDR1 and CDR2: LNHNV and YYDKDF (reference sequence). With V trimmed by 3 bases and J by 6 bases, 7 bases remained unmatched. CDR3 size: 15 residues. In DNA, the CDR3 is TGTGCCACCAGCAGGGACGACAGGGGCCGTCAGCCCCAGCATTTT. Encoded protein: CATSRDDRGRQPQHF.

This chain links TRBV12-3 or TRBV12-4 with TRBJ2-7; perhaps TRBD2 as D (5 bases). V dropped 4 bases and J dropped 3 bases, with 10 bases sitting between them. The CDR3 runs to 13 residues. CDR3 amino acids: CASSSRTGYEQYF. The CDR3 region has the DNA TGTGCCAGCAGTTCCCGGACTGGCTACGAGCAGTACTTC.

V gene TRBV20-1 combines with J gene TRBJ2-3; D is unclear. Trimming cost V 0 bases and J 0 bases, with 10 bases left between them. Germline V gene data show CDR1 as DFQATT and CDR2 as SNEGSKA (reference sequence). CDR3 length equals 15 residues. This CDR3 is CSARDSRGSTDTQYF. CDR3 sequence (DNA): TGCAGTGCTAGAGATTCCCGCGGTAGCACAGATACGCAGTATTTT.

The sample holds a few counts of this clonotype. This chain joins TRBV7-9 and TRBJ2-7; TRBD2 matches at 13 bases. With 2 bases clipped from V and 4 bases from J, the junction kept 8 bases outside the gene matches. This CDR3 is 17 amino acids long. Germline loops: CDR1 SEHNR, CDR2 FQNEAQ (reference sequence). CDR3 region: CASSLIRTSGSLYEQYF. The CDR3 DNA sequence: TGTGCCAGCAGCTTAATACGGACTAGCGGGAGTCTGTACGAGCAGTACTTC.